The 28 T cell receptor beta chains given below trace back to one sample, sequenced in a study of shared clonotypes between healthy human individuals. TCRdb's copy holds only in-frame clones and misses some; the assay was immunoSEQ multiplex PCR. The repertoire includes about 770,000 clones, roughly 72% of them detected once, and more than 1.5% sits in the top ten. Material for sequencing was memory CD4+ T cells sorted from blood. Documented subset: CD45RA-negative fraction. The receptors originated from a woman in her 30s in good health.

This clone came up once. The chain carries TRBV18 and TRBJ2-1; possibly TRBD2 for D (5 bases). CDR3 size: 18 residues. Germline CDR1 KGHSH, CDR2 LQKENI. Trimming left V 2 bases short and J 1 base short, with 18 bases between. The chain's CDR3 is CASSPFAQRRGSYNEQFF. Written as DNA, the CDR3 is TGTGCCAGCTCACCATTCGCCCAGAGGCGCGGGTCCTACAATGAGCAGTTCTTC.

The rearrangement links TRBV14 to TRBJ2-2, with 11 positions matching TRBD2. The CDR3 has 20 residues. J was trimmed by 2 bases and V by 1 base; bases with no gene match: 12. From germline, CDR1 is SGHDN and CDR2 FVKESK. The DNA for the CDR3 is TGTGCCAGCAGCCAAGTAGGGTTTCGACTAGCGGGACTAAACACCGGGGAGCTGTTTTTT. Protein: CASSQVGFRLAGLNTGELFF.

This sequence joins TRBV18 and TRBJ1-3; maybe TRBD1 (6 bases). The CDR3 extends over 18 amino acids. The germline CDR1 and CDR2 sequences are KGHSH and LQKENI. The germline V and J ends were trimmed by 1 base and 0 bases, with 16 bases remaining between them. The CDR3 bases are TGTGCCAGCTCACCACAGGGGGTACCGGATATCTCTGGAAACACCATATATTTT. Translated: CASSPQGVPDISGNTIYF.

This clone was seen repeatedly, ten times or more. A junction end diverges from the germline sequence, so it may reflect a read error. This chain uses TRBV6-1 with TRBJ1-1; possibly TRBD1 for D (6 bases). Germline values: CDR1 MNHNS, CDR2 SASEGT. CDR3 size: 11 residues. The CDR3 sequence: CASSDLARGLF. CDR3 nucleotide sequence: TGTGCCAGCAGTGATCTAGCCAGGGGACTGTTT.

The J gene is TRBJ2-7, the V gene TRBV7-2, with D possibly matching TRBD2 (6 bases). V lost 6 bases and J lost 6, with 24 bases in between. This CDR3 is 16 amino acids long. The germline V gene has CDR1 SGHTA and CDR2 FQGNSA. The CDR3 loop reads CASSLTQGLQRREQYF. Written as DNA, the CDR3 is TGTGCCAGCAGTTTAACTCAGGGACTTCAGAGGCGCGAGCAGTACTTC.

Concerning this clone itself: A much larger clone is a single base away; this may be a read error. This same CDR3 is encoded by further DNA sequences in the sample. The gene calls are TRBV7-2 and TRBJ2-5, with 7 bases matching TRBD2. The DNA end is a closer match to TRBJ2-7, so the J assignment may be wrong. Germline CDR1 is SGHTA and CDR2 is FQGNSA. CDR3 length: 14 residues. CDR3 DNA sequence: TGTGCCAGCAGCCCACAGCGGGACTCCTACGAGCAGTACTTC. This sequence encodes CASSPQRDSYEQYF.

This sequence joins TRBV15 and TRBJ1-4, with TRBD1 as a possible D gene (5 bases). This CDR3 is built from 14 residues. Between the trimmed V and J ends, which lost 3 bases and 4 bases, there was a span of 9 bases. Germline assignment: CDR1 LNHNV and CDR2 YYDKDF (reference sequence). In nucleotides, the CDR3 is TGTGCCACCAGCAGGGGACTGGATAATGAAAAACTGTTTTTT. Protein sequence: CATSRGLDNEKLFF.

The rearrangement links TRBV6-5 to TRBJ1-2; no definite D call. The length of the CDR3 is 13 residues. From germline, CDR1 is MNHEY and CDR2 SVGAGI. V gave up 1 base and J gave up 4 bases, with 7 bases separating them. Written as DNA, the CDR3 is TGTGCCAGCAGTTACTTTCCTTTCTATGGCTACACCTTC. Translation gives CASSYFPFYGYTF.

The chain couples TRBV18 to TRBJ2-5; TRBD1 matches 12 bases. Trimming cost V 3 bases and J 4 bases; bases outside gene matches: 9. Germline CDR1 reads KGHSH; CDR2 reads LQKENI. The CDR3 runs to 17 residues. The CDR3 is CASSPTGQGAGGETQYF. The CDR3 region has the DNA TGTGCCAGCTCACCCACGGGACAGGGGGCTGGGGGAGAGACCCAGTACTTC.

The J gene is TRBJ2-1, the V gene TRBV5-1; the D gene is possibly TRBD1 (5 bases). Deletions cut 6 bases from V and 5 bases from J, with 12 bases between. The CDR3 consists of 13 residues. Germline loops: CDR1 SGHRS, CDR2 YFSETQ. The CDR3 loop is CASKDDSDNEQFF. CDR3 bases: TGCGCCAGCAAAGACGACAGCGACAATGAGCAGTTCTTC. The entire variable domain, with the rest obtained from reference TRBV5-1 and TRBJ2-1, is as follows: KAGVTQTPRYLIKTRGQQVTLSCSPISGHRSVSWYQQTPGQGLQFLFEYFSETQRNKGNFPGRFSGRQFSNSRSEMNVSTLELGDSALYLCASKDDSDNEQFFGPGTRLTVL.

The CDR3 loop is CAVFRQGANQPQHF. The CDR3 DNA reads as TGTGCCGTCTTTCGACAGGGGGCAAATCAGCCCCAGCATTTT. J is TRBJ1-5 and V is TRBV28, with TRBD1 identical over 10 bases. Germline CDR1 and CDR2: MDHEN and SYDVKM. The CDR3 totals 14 residues. V dropped 11 bases and J dropped 4; count of bases not matched to a gene: 8.

The V call is TRBV29-1, the J call TRBJ1-3; D unresolved. Germline assignment: CDR1 SQVTM and CDR2 ANQGSEA. The ends were cut back, 5 bases at V and 1 base at J, with 6 bases in the middle. There are 12 residues in the CDR3. The CDR3 DNA sequence: TGCAGCGTTAACGAATCTGGAAACACCATATATTTT. Protein: CSVNESGNTIYF.

The CDR3 loop is CASRSDGYEQYF. CDR3 DNA sequence: TGTGCCAGCAGGTCAGACGGATACGAGCAGTACTTC. This rearrangement joins TRBV28 to TRBJ2-7; no definite D call. The CDR3 is 12 residues long. Trimming removed 6 bases at V and 4 bases at J, with 10 bases between. Germline values: CDR1 MDHEN, CDR2 SYDVKM.

This clone has more than one count but fewer than ten. The rearrangement joins TRBV2 to TRBJ2-3, with 10 bases matching TRBD2. V lost 5 bases to trimming and J lost 6 bases; unmatched junction nucleotides: 11. Germline assignment: CDR1 SNHLY and CDR2 FYNNEI. The CDR3 is 16 residues long. In DNA, the CDR3 is TGTGCCAGCAGTCGACGACTAGCGGGCACGGGGGATACGCAGTATTTT. Protein sequence: CASSRRLAGTGDTQYF.

This sequence joins TRBV18 and TRBJ1-4; a possible D gene is TRBD1 (5 bases). Trimming stripped 6 bases from V and 6 bases from J, with 14 bases between. The CDR3 spans 14 residues. Germline loops: CDR1 KGHSH, CDR2 LQKENI. CDR3 amino acids: CASSRTSGDEKLFF. The DNA for the CDR3 is TGTGCCAGCTCTCGTACATCGGGGGATGAAAAACTGTTTTTT. The full variable domain, its missing parts supplied by reference TRBV18 and TRBJ1-4, is NAGVMQNPRHLVRRRGQEARLRCSPMKGHSHVYWYRQLPEEGLKFMVYLQKENIIDESGMPKERFSAEFPKEGPSILRIQQVVRGDSAAYFCASSRTSGDEKLFFGSGTQLSVL.

Remarks on this clone: A read error may explain this, as a much larger clone is one base away. The V call is TRBV18, the J call TRBJ2-2, with D possibly being TRBD1 (6 bases). The germline gives CDR1 KGHSH, CDR2 LQKENI. This CDR3 spans 16 amino acids. V lost 5 bases and J 1 base, leaving 14 bases between the germline ends. This chain's CDR3 is CASSVVVQGNTGELFF. In DNA form, the CDR3 reads TGTGCCAGCTCAGTAGTCGTACAGGGGAACACCGGGGAGCTGTTTTTT.

In its sample, this clone was seen a few times. The same CDR3 arises from other DNA sequences in this sample as well. V usage is TRBV18 and J usage is TRBJ2-5; no firm D call. Germline V gene sequence: CDR1 KGHSH, CDR2 LQKENI. The CDR3 covers 11 residues. V was shortened by 2 bases and J by 5 bases, with 3 bases between the two germline ends. The CDR3 spells CASSPSETQYF. The CDR3 nucleotides read TGTGCCAGCTCACCATCGGAGACCCAGTACTTC.

The V call is TRBV30, the J call TRBJ2-1; D is unresolved. The CDR3 length is 12 residues. CDR1 GTSNPN and CDR2 SVGIG come from the germline V gene (reference sequence). Trimming pared 2 bases from V and 6 bases from J, leaving 8 bases between. The chain's CDR3 is CAWSSPTNEQFF. The CDR3 DNA follows: TGTGCCTGGAGTAGTCCAACCAATGAGCAGTTCTTC.

J is TRBJ2-1 and V is TRBV11-2, with D possibly being TRBD2 (6 bases). V was clipped by 5 bases and J by 0 bases, with 11 bases between them. The CDR3 contains 15 residues. Germline CDR1 reads SGHAT; CDR2 reads FQNNGV. The CDR3 region is CASSPSGASYNEQFF. The CDR3, as DNA: TGTGCCAGCAGCCCCTCGGGAGCCTCCTACAATGAGCAGTTCTTC.

This CDR3 reads CASSLGSRVGQPQHF. DNA for the CDR3: TGTGCCAGCAGTTTAGGAAGCAGGGTAGGACAGCCCCAGCATTTT. The chain combines TRBV28 with TRBJ1-5; perhaps TRBD1 as D (5 bases). The CDR3 contains 15 residues. V lost 2 bases to trimming and J lost 7 bases, with 15 bases between them. Germline V CDR1 and CDR2: MDHEN, SYDVKM.

The chain recombines TRBV5-1 with TRBJ2-7, with 7 bases aligning to TRBD2. Germline CDR1 reads SGHRS; CDR2 reads YFSETQ. V was clipped by 8 bases and J by 0 bases; unmatched bases: 14. The CDR3 length is 16 residues. The CDR3 loop reads CASAPGRAKPSYEQYF. The CDR3 DNA reads as TGCGCCAGTGCTCCGGGGAGGGCAAAACCCTCCTACGAGCAGTACTTC.

The chain uses TRBV7-9 and TRBJ1-2; 8 bases agree with TRBD1. The CDR3 covers 16 residues. V lost 1 base and J lost 8; bases outside the gene matches: 12. Germline V gene data show CDR1 as SEHNR and CDR2 as FQNEAQ (reference sequence). The CDR3, as DNA: TGTGCCAGCAGCTTAGGACTTACAGGGGGGCTTAAAGGCTACACCTTC. Its protein product is CASSLGLTGGLKGYTF.

This rearrangement joins TRBV6-5 to TRBJ2-7; no definite D call. V dropped 6 bases and J dropped 3 bases, with 15 bases sitting between them. Germline V gene sequence: CDR1 MNHEY, CDR2 SVGAGI. This CDR3 contains 14 residues. The CDR3 DNA reads as TGTGCCAGCAGCCAGACGGCGACGGACTACGAGCAGTACTTC. Protein sequence: CASSQTATDYEQYF.

The chain has TRBV6-5 and TRBJ2-7; no definite D call. The V gene's germline CDR1 is MNHEY and CDR2 SVGAGI. The CDR3 has 13 residues. V dropped 2 bases and J dropped 2 bases, with 7 bases sitting between them. CDR3 amino acids: CASSYRLAYEQYF. CDR3 DNA: TGTGCCAGCAGTTACAGGCTAGCCTACGAGCAGTACTTC.

V is TRBV5-1 and J is TRBJ2-5, with D hard to call. Germline V gives CDR1 SGHRS, CDR2 YFSETQ. V lost 0 bases and J lost 4, with 13 bases in between. This CDR3 has 15 residues. The DNA of the CDR3 is TGCGCCAGCAGCTTGGGCAGGCCTGGGTCAGAGACCCAGTACTTC. Amino acid sequence: CASSLGRPGSETQYF.

As DNA, the CDR3 is TGTGCCAGCGTCACCCGTCGGGACCCCTCCTATGGCTACACCTTC. It yields the protein CASVTRRDPSYGYTF. The chain has TRBV28 and TRBJ1-2; D perhaps matches TRBD1 (5 bases). Germline assignment: CDR1 MDHEN and CDR2 SYDVKM. The V end lost 8 bases, the J end lost 4 bases, and 20 bases lay between the germline ends. The CDR3 contains 15 residues.

The chain has TRBV18 and TRBJ1-1; no definite D call. This CDR3 comprises 13 residues. Per germline, CDR1 KGHSH and CDR2 LQKENI. V was cut by 5 bases and J by 1 base, with 8 bases left in between. CDR3: CASSTTQNTEAFF. The CDR3 DNA is TGTGCCAGCTCAACGACCCAGAACACTGAAGCTTTCTTT.

The V gene is TRBV19, the J gene TRBJ2-1; a possible D gene is TRBD1 (5 bases). Trimming removed 3 bases from V and 8 bases from J, with 14 bases in between. CDR1 is LNHDA, CDR2 SQIVND, per germline (reference sequence). This CDR3 region has 14 residues. The CDR3 DNA reads TGTGCCAGTAGTATTAGGGGCCTCGATCATGAGCAGTTCTTC. It encodes CASSIRGLDHEQFF.